The rows below give T cell receptor beta chains drawn from one sample of a study of cytomegalovirus exposure and HLA in healthy donors. The method was immunoSEQ multiplex PCR; TCRdb's version includes in-frame clones alone and lacks a portion of them. The data contain fewer than 200,000 clones, 60% to 85% of them seen just once; the ten biggest clones take up about 0.69%. Specimen: PBMCs. These receptors came from a female donor in good health and CMV-seronegative. The CDR3 runs from the conserved cysteine through the conserved F or W. A D gene is named only where the DNA matches it firmly. The listing skips clone size in some rows; elsewhere it reads once, few, many or a size class.

CDR3nt	CDR3aa	d_gene	v_gene	j_gene	abundance
TGCACCAGCAGCCAACAGGGGTTGAATTCACCCCTCCACTTT	CTSSQQGLNSPLHF	-	TRBV1	TRBJ1-6	-
TGTGCCAGCAGTTACTGGGGAGTAGCTTTCTTT	CASSYWGVAFF	-	TRBV6-5	TRBJ1-1	few
TGTGCCAGCAGTCGGCGACAGGACACCGGGGAGCTGTTTTTT	CASSRRQDTGELFF	-	TRBV6-5	TRBJ2-2	-
TGTGCCAGCACGTCGCCGGGACAGGGCCCTACTGGGGCCAACGTCCTGACTTTC	CASTSPGQGPTGANVLTF	TRBD1	TRBV6-4	TRBJ2-6	-
TGTGCCAGCAGCGTCCCGTCGACAGGGAACTCTGGAAACACCATATATTTT	CASSVPSTGNSGNTIYF	TRBD1	TRBV9	TRBJ1-3	-
TGTGCCAGCAGTTTAAGTCTACTAGTGGCGTTCTTC	CASSLSLLVAFF	-	TRBV28	TRBJ2-1	-
TGTGCCAGCTCACCCTCTTGGGCAAAAGAGACCCAGTACTTC	CASSPSWAKETQYF	-	TRBV18	TRBJ2-5	-
TGCAGCGGGGGTGGGCTAGCGGACCAAGAGACCCAGTACTTC	CSGGGLADQETQYF	TRBD2	TRBV29-1	TRBJ2-5	-
TGTGCCAGCTCATGGAGACAGGCTAACACCGGGGAGCTGTTTTTT	CASSWRQANTGELFF	-	TRBV18	TRBJ2-2	-
TGTGCCAGCAGCCTCGGTTTATCCGCTAGCACAGATACGCAGTATTTT	CASSLGLSASTDTQYF	-	TRBV7-3	TRBJ2-3	-
TGTGCCAGCAGCTTAATGAGAGACAATGAGCAGTTCTTC	CASSLMRDNEQFF	-	TRBV7-2	TRBJ2-1	-
TGTGCCAGCAGTTTTGGGGTCGGGCGGGGGCCGGAGGAAAAACTGTTTTTT	CASSFGVGRGPEEKLFF	-	TRBV27	TRBJ1-4	few
TGTGCCAGCAGTTTAGCCAGGGGCTACACCTTC	CASSLARGYTF	-	TRBV28	TRBJ1-2	-
TGTGCCAGCAGCCAAGACACGCCCGTAGGGGGGCAGTACTTC	CASSQDTPVGGQYF	-	TRBV4-2	TRBJ2-7	few
TGTGCCAGCAGCGTAGATCGGGGGGGCATCGGGGAGCTGTTTTTT	CASSVDRGGIGELFF	TRBD2	TRBV9	TRBJ2-2	-
TGCGCCAGCAGCCAAGGTTGGAGAAACATGAACACTGAAGCTTTCTTT	CASSQGWRNMNTEAFF	-	TRBV4-3	TRBJ1-1	few
TGTGCCAGCAGTCCTCGAGGGGGGGCGGGAGATACGCAGTATTTT	CASSPRGGAGDTQYF	-	TRBV28	TRBJ2-3	-
TGTGCCAGCAGCTTAGGGGACAGGGGGGCCTACGAGCAGTACTTC	CASSLGDRGAYEQYF	TRBD1	TRBV7-9	TRBJ2-7	once
TGTGCCAGCAGTTCATGGGACAAGAAGGACACTGAAGCTTTCTTT	CASSSWDKKDTEAFF	-	TRBV27	TRBJ1-1	-
TGCGCCAGCAGCTCTGGGCTAGCGGGAGGCAGCACAGATACGCAGTATTTT	CASSSGLAGGSTDTQYF	TRBD2	TRBV5-1	TRBJ2-3	once
TGTGCCAGCAGCCAAGATGCGGGAGTGGGGAATGAGCAGTTCTTC	CASSQDAGVGNEQFF	TRBD2	TRBV4-2	TRBJ2-1	-
TGTGCCAGCAGTGAAAGAGTCGCGGGGGGAAACGGGGAGCTGTTTTTT	CASSERVAGGNGELFF	TRBD2	TRBV2	TRBJ2-2	few
TGTGCCAGCAGCTTGGGGCAGAGCAATCAGCCCCAGCATTTT	CASSLGQSNQPQHF	-	TRBV13	TRBJ1-5	-
TGTGCCAGCAGTGACACAGGGGGCGTATCCTACGAGCAGTACTTC	CASSDTGGVSYEQYF	TRBD1	TRBV28	TRBJ2-7	-
TGCGCCAGAGGTCGGGAGGGCCGGAATGAGCAGTTCTTC	CARGREGRNEQFF	TRBD2	TRBV10-1	TRBJ2-1	-
TGTGCCAGCAGTGGCCTAGGGGTGGTCACCGGGGAGCTGTTTTTT	CASSGLGVVTGELFF	-	TRBV6-1	TRBJ2-2	-
TGTGCCAGTAGTATAGGTTACAGGGGGCAAAGGTTTCAGCCCCAGCATTTT	CASSIGYRGQRFQPQHF	TRBD1	TRBV19	TRBJ1-5	-
TGTGCCAGCAGCCCATCAGGGGGCGATCGGAATGAGCAGTTCTTC	CASSPSGGDRNEQFF	TRBD1	TRBV7-9	TRBJ2-1	-
TGTGCCAGCAGTTCACAGGGGAGCTGGGAGACCCAGTACTTC	CASSSQGSWETQYF	TRBD1	TRBV6-5	TRBJ2-5	-
TGTGCCAGTAGTACCCAGGGGGGCCCCTACGAGCAGTACTTC	CASSTQGGPYEQYF	-	TRBV19	TRBJ2-7	few
TGTGCCAGCAGCCCCGGGGGAGGGACAGATACGCAGTATTTT	CASSPGGGTDTQYF	TRBD2	TRBV4-2	TRBJ2-3	-
TGTGCCAGCAGTCATCAGCGGCAGGGAGGTACTGAAGCTTTCTTT	CASSHQRQGGTEAFF	-	TRBV6-4	TRBJ1-1	once
TGTGCCAGCAGTCGGACTAGCGGGATCACAGATACGCAGTATTTT	CASSRTSGITDTQYF	TRBD2	TRBV7-2	TRBJ2-3	-
TGTGCCAGCAGTCAAGGCGGGAGGGCCGTTTACGAGCAGTACTTC	CASSQGGRAVYEQYF	TRBD2	TRBV7-2	TRBJ2-7	-
TGCGCCAGCAGCTCTTACGCGGGTTCCCCCGGGGAGCTGTTTTTT	CASSSYAGSPGELFF	-	TRBV5-1	TRBJ2-2	-
TGTGCCAGCAGCTACCGACTAGCCCATAAAGAGACCCAGTACTTC	CASSYRLAHKETQYF	TRBD2	TRBV13	TRBJ2-5	-
TGCGCCAGCAGCCAAGGCCCCGGAGGCTACGAGCAGTACTTC	CASSQGPGGYEQYF	-	TRBV4-3	TRBJ2-7	once
TGTGCCAGCAGTTTCGATTCCGGGGGTTACGAGCAGTACTTC	CASSFDSGGYEQYF	-	TRBV27	TRBJ2-7	-
TGTGCCAGAAGCTTGAAGGGGGTTGAAACCACAGATACGCAGTATTTT	CARSLKGVETTDTQYF	-	TRBV5-3	TRBJ2-3	-
TGTGCCAGCAGCTCACAGGGGTCCTACGAGCAGTACTTC	CASSSQGSYEQYF	TRBD1	TRBV5-4	TRBJ2-7	-
TGTGCCAGCAGCTTAGTAGACAGCACTGAGGCTTTCTTT	CASSLVDSTEAFF	-	TRBV7-3	TRBJ1-1	-
TGTGCCATCAGAGGACAGGGGGCGAGCACTGAAGCTTTCTTT	CAIRGQGASTEAFF	TRBD1	TRBV10-3	TRBJ1-1	once